A single sample gave rise to the 25 T cell receptor beta chains below, sequenced in a study of blood T cell repertoires in COVID-19. Measured with immunoSEQ multiplex PCR; TCRdb has only the in-frame clones, and not every one. The table includes about 330,000 clones, 86% detected once. Sequenced material: PBMCs or T cells enriched from blood (not recorded which). The receptors here all came from a woman aged 18-29 years who had recovered from COVID-19.

This chain joins TRBV9 and TRBJ1-1, with TRBD1 identical over 12 bases. The CDR3 runs to 18 residues. Germline CDR1 and CDR2: SGDLS and YYNGEE. Trimming cost V 3 bases and J 3 bases; bases outside gene matches: 12. The CDR3 here is CASSAHRDRGPGDTEAFF. CDR3 DNA sequence: TGTGCCAGCAGCGCTCACCGGGACAGGGGGCCTGGGGACACTGAAGCTTTCTTT.

The rearrangement links TRBV2 to TRBJ2-1, with D hard to call. The V gene's germline CDR1 is SNHLY and CDR2 FYNNEI. CDR3 length equals 14 residues. V was clipped by 5 bases and J by 4 bases, with 12 bases between them. CDR3 in DNA: TGTGCCAGCAGTTCTGAGTGGAGATACAATGAGCAGTTCTTC. Its protein is CASSSEWRYNEQFF.

The V call is TRBV24-1, the J call TRBJ1-1; D unclear. The V end was cut by 2 bases, the J end by 5 bases, with 14 bases between. The CDR3 has 15 residues. The germline gives CDR1 KGHDR, CDR2 SFDVKD. The CDR3 here is CATSDSSGRETEAFF. The CDR3 DNA reads as TGTGCCACCAGTGATTCCTCCGGGAGAGAAACTGAAGCTTTCTTT.

This rearrangement joins TRBV7-3 to TRBJ2-3, with TRBD2 identical over 14 bases. The CDR3 covers 16 residues. Germline CDR1 and CDR2: SGHTA and FQGTGA. V lost 4 bases to trimming and J lost 3 bases; unmatched junction nucleotides: 3. CDR3 residues: CASSSGLAGGTDTQYF. The CDR3 DNA is TGTGCCAGCAGCTCCGGACTAGCGGGAGGTACAGATACGCAGTATTTT.

This chain connects TRBV14 to TRBJ2-1; 7 positions match TRBD2. Looked up from germline, CDR1 is SGHDN and CDR2 is FVKESK. J lost 11 bases, V lost 4 bases, and 11 bases had no gene match. The CDR3 contains 14 residues. CDR3 residues: CASSRLGLVGQQFF. The CDR3 DNA reads as TGTGCCAGCAGCCGGTTAGGACTAGTAGGGCAGCAGTTCTTC.

DNA for the CDR3: TGTGCCAGCAGCTTCAACAGGGATTCACCCCTCCACTTT. Translated: CASSFNRDSPLHF. V is TRBV11-2 and J is TRBJ1-6, with D possibly matching TRBD1 (6 bases). This CDR3 has 13 residues. Germline V gene sequence: CDR1 SGHAT, CDR2 FQNNGV. Trimming removed 3 bases from V and 8 bases from J, with 8 bases in between.

V is TRBV27 and J is TRBJ2-5; TRBD2 aligns across 7 bases. The length of the CDR3 is 14 residues. Germline trimming cut 7 bases from V and 2 bases from J; bases unmatched to any gene: 7. The germline V gene has CDR1 MNHEY and CDR2 SMNVEV (reference sequence). The CDR3 DNA follows: TGTGCCAGCACTTATCAGGGAGGGCAAGAGACCCAGTACTTC. Translated, it gives CASTYQGGQETQYF.

The CDR3 DNA follows: TGTGCCAGCTCACAGGGGGCGGACTATGGCTACACCTTC. Translation: CASSQGADYGYTF. The chain employs TRBV18 and TRBJ1-2; 7 nucleotides line up with TRBD1. Trimming cost V 4 bases and J 3 bases; bases outside gene matches: 2. Germline CDR1 KGHSH, CDR2 LQKENI. There are 13 residues in the CDR3.

The V call is TRBV12-3 or TRBV12-4, the J call TRBJ1-5; no reliable D call. The CDR3 runs to 13 residues. Trimming removed 5 bases from V and 7 bases from J, with 12 bases in between. CDR3 region: CASSKESTQPQHF. The CDR3, as DNA: TGTGCCAGCAGTAAAGAGAGTACCCAGCCCCAGCATTTT.

The V call is TRBV5-1, the J call TRBJ1-1; D is possibly TRBD1 (5 bases). Trimming removed 0 bases at V and 0 bases at J, with 12 bases between. CDR3 length equals 16 residues. Germline V gene data show CDR1 as SGHRS and CDR2 as YFSETQ. CDR3 nucleotides: TGCGCCAGCAGCTTGGAGGGGCGGCAATTGAACACTGAAGCTTTCTTT. It yields the protein CASSLEGRQLNTEAFF.

CDR3 region: CASSVAIRGTEAFF. In nucleotides, the CDR3 is TGTGCCAGCAGTGTGGCCATTAGGGGGACTGAAGCTTTCTTT. The chain couples TRBV2 to TRBJ1-1; tentative D call: TRBD1 (6 bases). Trimming stripped 4 bases from V and 5 bases from J, with 14 bases between. Germline CDR1 reads SNHLY; CDR2 reads FYNNEI. This CDR3 comprises 14 residues.

This sequence joins TRBV6-2 or TRBV6-3 and TRBJ1-1; D gene ambiguous. Trimming pared 2 bases from V and 8 bases from J, leaving 6 bases between. The CDR3 is 11 amino acids. In germline, CDR1 is MNHEY, CDR2 SVGEGT. The CDR3 DNA reads TGTGCCAGCAGTTACCTCTCGGAAGCTTTCTTT. Its protein product is CASSYLSEAFF.

The V call is TRBV2, the J call TRBJ2-1; 10 bases agree with TRBD2. The length of the CDR3 is 18 residues. V was clipped by 0 bases and J by 4 bases; unmatched bases: 9. From germline, CDR1 is SNHLY and CDR2 FYNNEI. The CDR3 loop is CASSEALPGLADYNEQFF. The CDR3 nucleotides are TGTGCCAGCAGTGAAGCGCTTCCTGGACTAGCGGATTACAATGAGCAGTTCTTC.

The rearrangement uses TRBV11-2 and TRBJ2-1; D uncertain. The ends were cut back, 5 bases at V and 8 bases at J, with 13 bases in the middle. Germline V gene sequence: CDR1 SGHAT, CDR2 FQNNGV. The CDR3 spans 13 residues. CDR3 bases: TGTGCCAGCAGCCCATCCACTGAGGATGAGCAGTTCTTC. Translated: CASSPSTEDEQFF.

The genes are TRBV9 and TRBJ1-3; possible D gene TRBD1, 6 bases. Germline V gene lookup returns CDR1 SGDLS and CDR2 YYNGEE. This CDR3 region has 15 residues. V shed 4 bases and J shed 0 bases, with 11 bases lying between them. CDR3 protein: CASSLTGFSGNTIYF. The CDR3 DNA sequence: TGTGCCAGCAGCTTAACAGGGTTCTCTGGAAACACCATATATTTT.

CDR3 sequence: CASSEDREDYGYTF. In nucleotides, the CDR3 is TGTGCCAGCAGTGAGGACAGGGAGGACTATGGCTACACCTTC. The genes are TRBV25-1 and TRBJ1-2; 8 nucleotides align to TRBD1. V shed 3 bases, J shed 3 bases, and the junction held 3 bases outside the gene matches. The CDR3 covers 14 residues. Germline V CDR1 and CDR2: MGHDK, SYGVNS.

This clone was seen just once. The rearrangement links TRBV18 to TRBJ2-7, with 7 nucleotides matching TRBD2. V lost 5 bases and J lost 5; bases outside the gene matches: 6. This CDR3 comprises 13 residues. The germline V gene has CDR1 KGHSH and CDR2 LQKENI. The CDR3 loop reads CASSNGGYDEQYF. The CDR3 DNA reads as TGTGCCAGCTCAAACGGGGGGTACGACGAGCAGTACTTC.

Only one count was recorded for this clone. At the DNA level, this CDR3 is encoded by other sequences in the same sample as well. The V call is TRBV7-2, the J call TRBJ1-4, with 7 bases aligning to TRBD1. V was clipped by 3 bases and J by 8 bases; unmatched bases: 6. Germline assignment: CDR1 SGHTA and CDR2 FQGNSA. The CDR3 has 14 residues. The CDR3 DNA follows: TGTGCCAGCAGCTTTCAGGGGGTGGGGGAAAAACTGTTTTTT. Amino acid sequence: CASSFQGVGEKLFF.

The V call is TRBV5-5, the J call TRBJ2-2; D perhaps matches TRBD2 (6 bases). The V and J ends lost 0 bases and 4 bases respectively, with 13 bases between them. Germline CDR1 SGHKS, CDR2 YYEKEE (reference sequence). The CDR3 totals 16 residues. The chain's CDR3 is CASSLGGGESTGELFF. CDR3 nucleotides: TGTGCCAGCAGCTTGGGGGGCGGGGAGAGCACCGGGGAGCTGTTTTTT.

The chain employs TRBV2 and TRBJ1-3; 9 bases match TRBD1. Germline values: CDR1 SNHLY, CDR2 FYNNEI. After removal of 6 bases from V and 4 bases from J, the junction contained 7 bases not matched to a gene. This CDR3 contains 15 residues. CDR3 amino acids: CASRPQGAVGNTIYF. The DNA for the CDR3 is TGTGCCAGCAGGCCACAGGGGGCGGTAGGAAACACCATATATTTT.

This chain joins TRBV19 and TRBJ2-2, with TRBD2 matching 10 bases. CDR1 is LNHDA and CDR2 is SQIVND in the germline V gene (reference sequence). The CDR3 runs 18 residues. V shed 4 bases and J 7 bases; nucleotides not matched to a gene: 15. CDR3 residues: CASSTLTIAGGTYGELFF. In DNA, the CDR3 is TGTGCCAGTAGTACCCTAACGATAGCGGGGGGAACCTACGGGGAGCTGTTTTTT.

The chain carries TRBV27 and TRBJ2-3, with TRBD1 matching over 9 bases. This CDR3 contains 12 residues. V was pared by 8 bases and J by 3 bases, with 0 bases of the junction left unmatched. The germline V gene encodes CDR1 MNHEY and CDR2 SMNVEV (reference sequence). The CDR3 nucleotides are TGTGCCAGCGGACAGGGGACAGATACGCAGTATTTT. It is translated as CASGQGTDTQYF.

The genes are TRBV5-8 and TRBJ1-2, with 10 bases fitting TRBD1. This CDR3 region has 14 residues. Germline V gene lookup returns CDR1 SGHTS and CDR2 YDEGEE. Trimming took 4 bases from V and 4 from J; bases not matched to a gene: 4. The CDR3 loop is CASSPGQGTYGYTF. The CDR3 nucleotides are TGTGCCAGCAGCCCGGGACAGGGGACCTATGGCTACACCTTC.

The chain combines TRBV5-5 with TRBJ2-7; a weak D match, TRBD2 (6 bases). The V and J ends lost 0 bases and 7 bases respectively, with 8 bases between them. The germline gives CDR1 SGHKS, CDR2 YYEKEE (reference sequence). There are 12 residues in the CDR3. The CDR3 DNA follows: TGTGCCAGCAGCTTGGCCGGGGGAGAGCAGTACTTC. Its protein is CASSLAGGEQYF.

As to this clone: In the same sample, other DNA sequences code for this CDR3. V is TRBV30 and J is TRBJ1-1; no firm D call. Per germline, CDR1 GTSNPN and CDR2 SVGIG (reference sequence). Trimming took off 2 bases at V and 1 base at J, with 2 bases between the two ends. The length of the CDR3 is 11 residues. Written as DNA, the CDR3 is TGTGCCTGGAGTCGGAACACTGAAGCTTTCTTT. Amino acids: CAWSRNTEAFF.